The text below deals with one TCR beta chain. Antigen: not known. This entry comes from a study of post-analysis software for immune sequencing data. Study context: In terms of disease course, relapsing-remitting, secondary progressive and progressive-relapsing multiple sclerosis were included.

Unique molecular identifiers had been added to the TCR beta cDNA libraries. TCRdb fed the PCR reads into MiXCR, producing one record per CDR3 protein. The sample carries about 540,000 distinct CDR3 sequences, roughly 34% recorded once. The CDR3 has 16 residues. V trimming: 1 base; J trimming: 5 bases; junction bases outside the gene matches: 8. From germline, CDR1 is LNHNV and CDR2 YYDKDF (reference sequence). Broader study findings: The study found significantly lower normalized Chao1 diversity in multiple sclerosis patients than in controls. Patients carried a handful of TRBV segments more frequently than controls did, and TRBV5-6, TRBV5-1 and TRBV20-1 were among them. Those samples that were prepared in the same batch co-clustered strongly by F measure.

The rearrangement links TRBV15 to TRBJ2-5; 9 bases are shared with TRBD1. Sequencing was carried out using blood. This clonotype was sampled from a girl under 18 with multiple sclerosis. The CDR3 DNA follows: TGTGCCACCAGCAGAGTCACAGGGGGCTGGCGGGAGACCCAGTACTTC. This encodes CATSRVTGGWRETQYF.